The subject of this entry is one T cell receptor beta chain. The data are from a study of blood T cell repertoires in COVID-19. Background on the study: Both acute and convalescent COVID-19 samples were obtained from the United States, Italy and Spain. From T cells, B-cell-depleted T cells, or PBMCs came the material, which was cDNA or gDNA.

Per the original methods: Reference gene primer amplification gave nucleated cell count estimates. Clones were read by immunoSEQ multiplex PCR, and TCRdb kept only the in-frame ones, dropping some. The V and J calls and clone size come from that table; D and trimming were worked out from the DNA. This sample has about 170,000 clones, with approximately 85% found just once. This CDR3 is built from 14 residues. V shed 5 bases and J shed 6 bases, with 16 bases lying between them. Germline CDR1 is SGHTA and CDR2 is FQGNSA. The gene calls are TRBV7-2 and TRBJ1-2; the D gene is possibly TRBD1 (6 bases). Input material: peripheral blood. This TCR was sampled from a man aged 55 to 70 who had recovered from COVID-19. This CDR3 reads CASSKYQGNDGYTF. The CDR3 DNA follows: TGTGCCAGCAGCAAATACCAGGGGAATGATGGCTACACCTTC.